This T cell receptor beta chain was retrieved from a study of cytomegalovirus exposure and HLA in healthy donors. Primers: 60 Vbeta forward and 13 Jbeta reverse. Only in-frame clones appear in the TCRdb table, and some are missing; sequencing was by immunoSEQ multiplex PCR. The sample has over 80,000 clones; about 74% are singletons. Findings of the study overall: TCR beta V- and J-gene trimming, according to a later analysis, was linked to a missense DCLRE1C variant.

CDR1 and CDR2 from the germline V gene are KGHSH and LQKENI. The ends lost 8 bases at V and 6 bases at J; junction bases unmatched: 3. CDR3 length: 12 amino acids. Remarks on this clone: Its specificity is not known.

Material: PBMCs. The rearrangement joins TRBV18 to TRBJ2-2; TRBD1 matches at 7 bases. This TCR was recovered from a man aged 40-50 years in good health and CMV-seronegative. CDR3 in amino acids: CASVQGAGELFF. The CDR3 DNA reads TGTGCCAGCGTTCAGGGGGCCGGGGAGCTGTTTTTT. The full variable domain, in which reference TRBV18 and TRBJ2-2 provide the parts outside the CDR3, is NAGVMQNPRHLVRRRGQEARLRCSPMKGHSHVYWYRQLPEEGLKFMVYLQKENIIDESGMPKERFSAEFPKEGPSILRIQQVVRGDSAAYFCASVQGAGELFFGEGSRLTVL.